The rows below give T cell receptor beta chains drawn from one sample of a study of T-cell reconstitution after alpha-beta-depleted transplantation in children. TCRdb redid the calling of the PCR reads with MiXCR, one entry per CDR3 protein. The table includes around 240,000 distinct CDR3 sequences, around 9.7% detected once. The source material was PBMCs from the stem cell graft donor, sampled from the stem cell graft. These receptor sequences come from a human donor who donated a stem cell graft to a child with SCID. Both conserved end residues are part of each CDR3. The D gene is left open where the match is weak. The size entry is marked missing in some rows and otherwise reads once, few, many or a size class.

>many|TRBV29-1|NA|TRBJ2-3
TGCAGCGTAGCCTCCGGGCCAGATACGCAGTATTTT
CSVASGPDTQYF
>many|TRBV21-1|NA|TRBJ2-5
TGTGCCAGCACCAAAGCAAAGCGTCGCCAAACTAGCCGCCTGGAGACCCAGTACTTC
CASTKAKRRQTSRLETQYF
>many|TRBV7-3|TRBD1|TRBJ2-7
TGTGCCAGCAGCCCACAGGGGAACTCCTACGAGCAGTACTTC
CASSPQGNSYEQYF
>many|TRBV6-1|TRBD1|TRBJ2-5
TGTGCCAGCAGTCCATCGACAGGGTCGGGGACCCAGTACTTC
CASSPSTGSGTQYF
>few|TRBV5-1|NA|TRBJ1-5
TGCGCCAGCAGCTTGTCCGGACTACGCAATCAGCCCCAGCATTTT
CASSLSGLRNQPQHF
>many|TRBV6-2/TRBV6-3|NA|TRBJ2-5
TGTGCCAGCAGTTACGAAAGAGGAGGATGGGACCAAGAGACCCAGTACTTC
CASSYERGGWDQETQYF
>many|TRBV24-1|TRBD1|TRBJ2-1
TGTGCCACCAGTGATTTGCAGCCCTGGACAGGCAAGGCTGAGCAGTTCTTC
CATSDLQPWTGKAEQFF
>many|TRBV4-3|NA|TRBJ2-2
TGCGCCAGCAGCCAAGACTACGGTGGGGGCGGCGGGGAGCTGTTTTTT
CASSQDYGGGGGELFF
>NA|TRBV6-1|TRBD1|TRBJ2-1
TGTGCCAGCAGGCAAACCGGGACAGGTCACAATGAGCAGTTCTTC
CASRQTGTGHNEQFF
>many|TRBV5-5|NA|TRBJ2-3
TGTGCCAGCAGCCGGATTGAGTGGTCTAGCACAGATACGCAGTATTTT
CASSRIEWSSTDTQYF
>many|TRBV20-1|TRBD1|TRBJ1-5
TGCAGTGCTGGAGGACAGGGGGGTCAGCCCCAGCATTTT
CSAGGQGGQPQHF
>many|TRBV6-2/TRBV6-3|TRBD1|TRBJ1-1
TGTGCCAGCAGTTACACAAGGACAGGTAGCCTTGAAGCTTTCTTT
CASSYTRTGSLEAFF
>many|TRBV20-1|NA|TRBJ2-3
TGCAGTGCTAGAGGATACGGGGGAGGACCAGATACGCAGTATTTT
CSARGYGGGPDTQYF
>many|TRBV27|TRBD1|TRBJ2-1
TGTGCCAGCGGGACAGGGAGCTCCTACAATGAGCAGTTCTTC
CASGTGSSYNEQFF
>many|TRBV3-1|NA|TRBJ2-1
TGTGCCAGCAGCCAAGAAGGTGGGGGGAGCGGAAGGAGCGAGCAGTTCTTC
CASSQEGGGSGRSEQFF
>many|TRBV20-1|NA|TRBJ1-2
TGCAGTGCTAGAGATTCGATAAACTATGGCTACACCTTC
CSARDSINYGYTF
>NA|TRBV6-1|TRBD2|TRBJ2-3
TGTGCCAGCAGGGCCGAGATAGCGGGGTTCATAGATACGCAGTATTTT
CASRAEIAGFIDTQYF
>many|TRBV20-1|TRBD2|TRBJ2-3
TGCAGTGCTAGAGTAGCGGGGGCTAATACGCAGTATTTT
CSARVAGANTQYF
>many|TRBV20-1|NA|TRBJ2-5
TGCAGTGCTAGTTTTCTAGAGACCCAGTACTTC
CSASFLETQYF
>many|TRBV9|NA|TRBJ2-1
TGTGCCAGCAGCGTGGCTCCGTCTTTCGGCTGGGGTAACAATGAGCAGTTCTTC
CASSVAPSFGWGNNEQFF
>many|TRBV20-1|NA|TRBJ1-2
TGCAGTGCTAGAGATCTCTGGAGCATGGGCTACACCTTC
CSARDLWSMGYTF
>many|TRBV11-2|TRBD1|TRBJ1-2
TGTGCCAGCAGCTCCCCGACAGGGGAATATGGCTACACCTTC
CASSSPTGEYGYTF
>many|TRBV5-1|TRBD1|TRBJ1-1
TGCGCCAGCAGCTTCTCCACAGGGGGAGGCACTGAAGCTTTCTTT
CASSFSTGGGTEAFF
>NA|TRBV25-1|NA|TRBJ1-2
TGTGCCAGCAGTGAATTAGGGGGAGACTATGGCTACACCTTC
CASSELGGDYGYTF
>many|TRBV15|TRBD1|TRBJ2-7
TGTGCCACCAGCAGAGCCGGGACAGGGGCCTACGAGCAGTACTTC
CATSRAGTGAYEQYF
>many|TRBV20-1|NA|TRBJ2-3
TGCAGTGCTGCGCCGGGGGGCACAGATACGCAGTATTTT
CSAAPGGTDTQYF
>many|TRBV6-5|NA|TRBJ2-2
TGTGCCAGCAGTTACTCGAGAGCCGGGGAGCTGTTTTTT
CASSYSRAGELFF
>many|TRBV15|NA|TRBJ2-7
TGTGCCACCAGCAGACATTCAGGGGAGCAGTACTTC
CATSRHSGEQYF
>NA|TRBV30|NA|TRBJ1-1
TGTGCCTGGAGCGAGCACCAGGGTTTTGGCACTGAAGCTTTCTTT
CAWSEHQGFGTEAFF
>NA|TRBV7-3|TRBD1|TRBJ2-5
TGTGCCAGCAGTCCCGGGACAGGGGGCGTTTTGGGCCAAGAGACCCAGTACTTC
CASSPGTGGVLGQETQYF
>many|TRBV7-8|NA|TRBJ2-2
TGTGCCAGCAGACAAACAGGGTTGAACACCGGGGAGCTGTTTTTT
CASRQTGLNTGELFF
>many|TRBV12-3/TRBV12-4|NA|TRBJ2-7
TGTGCCAGCAGTTTTGTTTCGGGGGTCCGCCCCTACGAGCAGTACTTC
CASSFVSGVRPYEQYF
>many|TRBV5-1|NA|TRBJ2-5
TGCGCCAGCAGCCATGATGCAGAGACCCAGTACTTC
CASSHDAETQYF
>many|TRBV18|NA|TRBJ1-5
TGTGCCAGCTCACCCTTGGGGGGTAGCAATCAGCCCCAGCATTTT
CASSPLGGSNQPQHF
>many|TRBV6-2/TRBV6-3|NA|TRBJ1-2
TGTGCCAGCGCCCCCGGGGGCTATGGCTACACCTTC
CASAPGGYGYTF
>many|TRBV20-1|TRBD1|TRBJ1-3
TGCAGTGCTCCGAGGCCGGGACAGCTCTCTGGAAACACCATATATTTT
CSAPRPGQLSGNTIYF
>many|TRBV28|TRBD2|TRBJ2-1
TGTGCCACTACTAGCGGGGGGGCCCATGAGCAGTTCTTC
CATTSGGAHEQFF
>many|TRBV20-1|TRBD1|TRBJ1-2
TGCAGTGCGCAAGGACAGGGTGATGGCTACACCTTC
CSAQGQGDGYTF
>NA|TRBV25-1|NA|TRBJ2-7
TGTGCCAACTCCAGCACTAGTTACGGATCCTACGAGCAGTACTTC
CANSSTSYGSYEQYF
>many|TRBV20-1|NA|TRBJ2-1
TGCAGTGCGTCCGGGCCAAAGGTTTTCGATGAGCAGTTCTTC
CSASGPKVFDEQFF
>NA|TRBV12-3/TRBV12-4|NA|TRBJ2-5
TGTGCCAGCAAACATACTGGGGGGGAGACCCAGTACTTC
CASKHTGGETQYF
>many|TRBV12-3/TRBV12-4|TRBD1|TRBJ2-3
TGTGCCAGCAGTAGGACAGGGTCAGATACGCAGTATTTT
CASSRTGSDTQYF
>many|TRBV7-9|NA|TRBJ2-1
TGTGCCAGCAGCTTAAGGGGGGCAGGGGTTACGGCTGAGCAGTTCTTC
CASSLRGAGVTAEQFF
>many|TRBV5-1|NA|TRBJ1-1
TGCGCCAGCACTGGGGACGGGTGGGAGAGTACTGAAGCTTTCTTT
CASTGDGWESTEAFF
>many|TRBV29-1|TRBD1|TRBJ1-2
TGCAGCGTCACAGGGGACGGGAGCTATGGCTACACCTTC
CSVTGDGSYGYTF
>NA|TRBV5-5|TRBD1|TRBJ1-1
TGTGCCAGCAGCTGGACAGGGGGCCCGACTGAAGCTTTCTTT
CASSWTGGPTEAFF
>many|TRBV6-6|NA|TRBJ1-2
TGTGCCAGCGGCGGCCTTTACTATGGCTACACCTTC
CASGGLYYGYTF
>many|TRBV5-1|TRBD1|TRBJ1-4
TGCGCCAGCAGTTCGCAGGGGGCTGGAGAAAAACTGTTTTTT
CASSSQGAGEKLFF
>once|TRBV7-6|NA|TRBJ2-7
TGTGCCAGCAGCTTAGGCAGCGGCGAGCAGTACTTC
CASSLGSGEQYF
>many|TRBV4-1|NA|TRBJ1-6
TGCGCCAGCAGCCAAGATCCCCGGGGCGGGCCCCTCCACTTT
CASSQDPRGGPLHF
>many|TRBV7-2|NA|TRBJ1-1
TGTGCCAGCAGCCGCCAGGTGAGCGAGGACACTGAAGCTTTCTTT
CASSRQVSEDTEAFF
>many|TRBV5-1|NA|TRBJ1-1
TGCGCCAGCAGCTTGGAGACATTTGTCACTGAAGCTTTCTTT
CASSLETFVTEAFF
>few|TRBV20-1|TRBD1|TRBJ1-1
TGCAGTGCTGACAGGGGTAAAGTGGCTGAAGCTTTCTTT
CSADRGKVAEAFF
>many|TRBV20-1|TRBD1|TRBJ1-1
TGCAGTACCACGCCAGGGGGCACTGAAGCTTTCTTT
CSTTPGGTEAFF
>many|TRBV29-1|TRBD2|TRBJ2-3
TGCAGCGTTGAAGGGCGGGGGAACGGAGATACGCAGTATTTT
CSVEGRGNGDTQYF
>many|TRBV7-2|TRBD2|TRBJ2-1
TGTGCCAGCAGCTCCAGCTTAGCGGGCTACAATGAGCAGTTCTTC
CASSSSLAGYNEQFF
>many|TRBV3-1|NA|TRBJ2-1
TGTGCCAGCAGGGACTACAATGAGCAGTTCTTC
CASRDYNEQFF
>many|TRBV10-2|NA|TRBJ1-1
TGCGCCAGCAGTAGGACAGCTATGAACACTGAAGCTTTCTTT
CASSRTAMNTEAFF
>few|TRBV29-1|NA|TRBJ2-1
TGCAGCGGGGACCGGGAAGGGGGCAATGAGCAGTTCTTC
CSGDREGGNEQFF